This TCR beta chain comes out of a study of cytomegalovirus exposure and HLA in healthy donors. General study results and limits: Overall, around 160 TCR beta chains were annotated as cytomegalovirus-associated. A link between a missense DCLRE1C variant and TCR beta V- and J-gene trimming emerged from a later analysis. Later analysis suggested most CMV-associated TCR beta chains were HLA-restricted.

The CDR3 has 18 residues. Looked up from germline, CDR1 is SGHRS and CDR2 is YFSETQ. V lost 0 bases and J lost 4; bases outside the gene matches: 9. On this clone: What it binds is unknown.

With 60 Vbeta and 13 Jbeta primers, the PCR was carried out. Clones were sequenced by immunoSEQ multiplex PCR, and TCRdb holds only the in-frame ones, with some missing. This table holds about 160,000 clones, more than 75% found once. Despite likely unrecorded immune exposures, the donors were nominally healthy at the time of sampling. The sample was PBMCs. The chain carries TRBV5-1 and TRBJ2-5, with 13 nucleotides matching TRBD2. This receptor was identified in a man younger than 35 in good health and CMV-seropositive. The CDR3 here is CASSLGAGLAGAGETQYF. As DNA, the CDR3 is TGCGCCAGCAGCTTGGGGGCCGGACTAGCGGGAGCAGGAGAGACCCAGTACTTC.